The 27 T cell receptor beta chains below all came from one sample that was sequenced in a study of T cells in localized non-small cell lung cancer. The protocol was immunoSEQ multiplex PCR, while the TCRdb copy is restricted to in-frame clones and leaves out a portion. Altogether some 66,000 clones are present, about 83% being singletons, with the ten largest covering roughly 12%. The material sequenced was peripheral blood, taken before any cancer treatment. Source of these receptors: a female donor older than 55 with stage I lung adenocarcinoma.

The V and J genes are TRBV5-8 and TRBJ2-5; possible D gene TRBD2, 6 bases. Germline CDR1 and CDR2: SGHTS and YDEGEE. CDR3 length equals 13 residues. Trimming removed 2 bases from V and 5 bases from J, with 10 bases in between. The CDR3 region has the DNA TGTGCCAGCAGCTTTTCGGGACTCGAGACCCAGTACTTC. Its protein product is CASSFSGLETQYF.

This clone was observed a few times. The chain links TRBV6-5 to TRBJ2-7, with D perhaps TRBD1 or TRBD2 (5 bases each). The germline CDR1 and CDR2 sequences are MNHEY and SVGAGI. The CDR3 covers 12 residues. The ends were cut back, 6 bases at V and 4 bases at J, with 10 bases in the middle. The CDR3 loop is CASRHGGYEQYF. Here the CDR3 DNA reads TGTGCCAGCAGGCATGGGGGATACGAGCAGTACTTC.

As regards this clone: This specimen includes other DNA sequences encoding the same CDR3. CDR3 DNA sequence: TGCGCCAGCAGCTTGGAAGGCAGAAGCTCTGGAAACACCATATATTTT. It specifies CASSLEGRSSGNTIYF. This chain connects TRBV5-1 to TRBJ1-3; D is undetermined. Germline CDR1 reads SGHRS; CDR2 reads YFSETQ. The V gene lost 0 bases and the J gene lost 0 bases, with 10 bases spanning the gap. This CDR3 has 16 amino acids.

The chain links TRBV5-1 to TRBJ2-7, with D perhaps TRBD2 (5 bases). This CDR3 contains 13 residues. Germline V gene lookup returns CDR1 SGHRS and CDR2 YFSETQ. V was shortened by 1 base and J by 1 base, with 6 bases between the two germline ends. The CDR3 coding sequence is TGCGCCAGCAGCTTGAGGGAGTCCTACGAGCAGTACTTC. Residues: CASSLRESYEQYF.

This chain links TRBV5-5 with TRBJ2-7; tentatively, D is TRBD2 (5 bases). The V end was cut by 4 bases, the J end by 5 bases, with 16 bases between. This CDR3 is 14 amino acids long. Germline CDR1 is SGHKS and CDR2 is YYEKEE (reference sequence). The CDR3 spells CASSEGARRDEQYF. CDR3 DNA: TGTGCCAGCAGCGAGGGAGCTCGTAGGGACGAGCAGTACTTC.

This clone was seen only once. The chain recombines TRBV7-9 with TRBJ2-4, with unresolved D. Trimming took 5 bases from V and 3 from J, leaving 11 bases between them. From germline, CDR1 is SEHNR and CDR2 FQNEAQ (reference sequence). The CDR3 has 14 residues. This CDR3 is CASSPQKIKNIQYF. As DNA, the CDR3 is TGTGCCAGCAGCCCACAGAAAATCAAAAACATTCAGTACTTC.

CDR3 coding DNA: TGTGCCAGCAGCTCGCCAAACGGGAACATTCAGTACTTC. Translated, it gives CASSSPNGNIQYF. V is TRBV7-2 and J is TRBJ2-4; no firm D call. Trimming stripped 4 bases from V and 7 bases from J, with 11 bases between. Germline loops: CDR1 SGHTA, CDR2 FQGNSA. The CDR3 is made up of 13 amino acids. Full variable domain (missing parts from reference TRBV7-2 and TRBJ2-4): GAGVSQSPSNKVTEKGKDVELRCDPISGHTALYWYRQSLGQGLEFLIYFQGNSAPDKSGLPSDRFSAERTGGSVSTLTIQRTQQEDSAVYLCASSSPNGNIQYFGAGTRLSVL.

DNA for the CDR3: TGTGCCAGTAGTCTACACCTAGCGGGAACCTACAATGAGCAGTTCTTC. It is translated as CASSLHLAGTYNEQFF. V gene TRBV19 combines with J gene TRBJ2-1; 9 bases align to TRBD2. The germline CDR1 and CDR2 sequences are LNHDA and SQIVND (reference sequence). The CDR3 spans 16 residues. The ends lost 5 bases at V and 2 bases at J; junction bases unmatched: 7.

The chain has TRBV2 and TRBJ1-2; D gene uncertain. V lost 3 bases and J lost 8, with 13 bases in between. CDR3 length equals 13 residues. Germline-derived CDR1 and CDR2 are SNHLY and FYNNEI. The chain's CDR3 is CASSEVGPGGYTF. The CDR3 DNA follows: TGTGCCAGCAGTGAGGTTGGCCCTGGGGGCTACACCTTC. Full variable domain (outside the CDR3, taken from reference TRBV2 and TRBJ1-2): EPEVTQTPSHQVTQMGQEVILRCVPISNHLYFYWYRQILGQKVEFLVSFYNNEISEKSEIFDDQFSVERPDGSNFTLKIRSTKLEDSAMYFCASSEVGPGGYTFGSGTRLTVV.

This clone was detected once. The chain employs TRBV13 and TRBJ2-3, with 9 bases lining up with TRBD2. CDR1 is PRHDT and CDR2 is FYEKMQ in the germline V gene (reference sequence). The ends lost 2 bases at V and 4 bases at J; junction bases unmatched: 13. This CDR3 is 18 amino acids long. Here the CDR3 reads CASSLLVPLSGGSDTQYF. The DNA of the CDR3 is TGTGCCAGCAGCTTACTGGTCCCTCTTAGCGGGGGCTCAGATACGCAGTATTTT. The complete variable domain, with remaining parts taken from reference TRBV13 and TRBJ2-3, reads AAGVIQSPRHLIKEKRETATLKCYPIPRHDTVYWYQQGPGQDPQFLISFYEKMQSDKGSIPDRFSAQQFSDYHSELNMSSLELGDSALYFCASSLLVPLSGGSDTQYFGPGTRLTVL.

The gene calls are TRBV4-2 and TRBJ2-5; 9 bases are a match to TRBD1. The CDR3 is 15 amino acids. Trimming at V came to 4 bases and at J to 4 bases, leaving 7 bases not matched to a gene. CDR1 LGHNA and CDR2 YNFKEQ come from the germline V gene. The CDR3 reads CASSPGTGRTETQYF. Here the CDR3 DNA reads TGTGCCAGCAGCCCTGGGACAGGGAGGACAGAGACCCAGTACTTC.

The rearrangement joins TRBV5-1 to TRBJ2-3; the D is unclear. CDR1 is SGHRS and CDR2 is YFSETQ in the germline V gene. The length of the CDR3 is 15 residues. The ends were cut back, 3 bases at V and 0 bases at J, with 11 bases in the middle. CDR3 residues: CASSSQLSSTDTQYF. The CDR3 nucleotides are TGCGCCAGCAGCTCGCAGTTGTCTAGCACAGATACGCAGTATTTT.

The CDR3 DNA reads as TGTGCCAGCAGCTTGGCCCCGGGAGGCAACTCCTACGAGCAGTACTTC. Its translation: CASSLAPGGNSYEQYF. The chain carries TRBV5-4 and TRBJ2-7; 7 bases agree with TRBD2. Trimming cost V 0 bases and J 0 bases; bases outside gene matches: 6. This CDR3 has 16 residues. Germline V CDR1 and CDR2: SGHNT, YYREEE (reference sequence).

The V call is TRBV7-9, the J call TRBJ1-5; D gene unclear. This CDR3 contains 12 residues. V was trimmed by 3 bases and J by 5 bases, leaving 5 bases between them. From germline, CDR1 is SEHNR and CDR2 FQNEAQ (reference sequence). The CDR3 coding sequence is TGTGCCAGCAGCTTCCCCGATCAGCCCCAGCATTTT. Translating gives CASSFPDQPQHF.

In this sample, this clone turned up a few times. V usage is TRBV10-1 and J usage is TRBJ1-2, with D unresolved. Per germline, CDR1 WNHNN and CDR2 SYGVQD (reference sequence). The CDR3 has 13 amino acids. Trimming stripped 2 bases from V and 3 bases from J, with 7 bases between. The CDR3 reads CASSENSYYGYTF. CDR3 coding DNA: TGCGCCAGCAGTGAGAACAGCTACTATGGCTACACCTTC.

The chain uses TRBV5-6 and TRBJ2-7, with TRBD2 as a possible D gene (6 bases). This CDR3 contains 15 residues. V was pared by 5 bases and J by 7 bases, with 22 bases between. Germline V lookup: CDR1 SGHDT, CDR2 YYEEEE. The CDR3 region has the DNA TGTGCCAGCAGATCACAGCGGGTTTCGCTCGGAGAGCAGTACTTC. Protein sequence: CASRSQRVSLGEQYF.

CDR3: CASMRGSSTDTQYF. In DNA form, the CDR3 reads TGTGCCAGCATGCGAGGGTCGAGCACAGATACGCAGTATTTT. The chain uses TRBV2 and TRBJ2-3; possible D gene TRBD2, 5 bases. The CDR3 has 14 amino acids. CDR1 is SNHLY and CDR2 is FYNNEI in the germline V gene. The ends were cut back, 7 bases at V and 0 bases at J, with 11 bases in the middle.

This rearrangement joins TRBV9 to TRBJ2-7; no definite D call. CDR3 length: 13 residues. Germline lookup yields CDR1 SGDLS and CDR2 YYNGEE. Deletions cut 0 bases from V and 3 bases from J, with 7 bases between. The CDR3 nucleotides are TGTGCCAGCAGCGTAGATAGCAGCTACGAGCAGTACTTC. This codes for CASSVDSSYEQYF.

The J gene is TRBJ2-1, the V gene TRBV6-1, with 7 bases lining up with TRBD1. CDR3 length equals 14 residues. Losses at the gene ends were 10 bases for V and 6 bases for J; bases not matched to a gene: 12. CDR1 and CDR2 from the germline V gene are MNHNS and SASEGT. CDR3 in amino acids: CATSQGQLTNEQFF. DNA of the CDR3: TGTGCCACATCCCAGGGACAGCTTACCAATGAGCAGTTCTTC.

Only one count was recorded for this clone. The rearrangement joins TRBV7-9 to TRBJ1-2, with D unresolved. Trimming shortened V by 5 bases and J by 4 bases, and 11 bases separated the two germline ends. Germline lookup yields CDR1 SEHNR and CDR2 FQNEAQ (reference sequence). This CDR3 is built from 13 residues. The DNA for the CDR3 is TGTGCCAGCAGCCACGGCGCAGGCTATGGCTACACCTTC. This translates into CASSHGAGYGYTF.

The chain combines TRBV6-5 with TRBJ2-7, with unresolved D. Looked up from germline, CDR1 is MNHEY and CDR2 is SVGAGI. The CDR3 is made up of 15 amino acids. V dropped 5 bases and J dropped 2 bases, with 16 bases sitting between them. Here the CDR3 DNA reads TGTGCCAGCAGTCTCCTCCCCCAGCCAGCCTACGAGCAGTACTTC. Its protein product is CASSLLPQPAYEQYF.

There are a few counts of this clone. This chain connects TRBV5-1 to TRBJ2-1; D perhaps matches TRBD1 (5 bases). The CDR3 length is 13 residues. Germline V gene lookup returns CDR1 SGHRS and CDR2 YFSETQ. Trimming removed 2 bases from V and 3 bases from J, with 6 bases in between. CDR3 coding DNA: TGCGCCAGCAGCTTCGACAGCTACAATGAGCAGTTCTTC. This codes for CASSFDSYNEQFF.

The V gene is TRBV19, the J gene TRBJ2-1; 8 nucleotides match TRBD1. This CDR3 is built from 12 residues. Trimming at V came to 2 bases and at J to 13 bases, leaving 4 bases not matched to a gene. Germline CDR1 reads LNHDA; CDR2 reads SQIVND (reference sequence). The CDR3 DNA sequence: TGTGCCAGTAGTATAAGGACAGGGCAACAGTTCTTC. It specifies CASSIRTGQQFF. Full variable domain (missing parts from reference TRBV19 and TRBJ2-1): DGGITQSPKYLFRKEGQNVTLSCEQNLNHDAMYWYRQDPGQGLRLIYYSQIVNDFQKGDIAEGYSVSREKKESFPLTVTSAQKNPTAFYLCASSIRTGQQFFGPGTRLTVL.

CDR3 in amino acids: CASSLTLLAGAAGELFF. CDR3 in DNA: TGCGCCAGCAGCCTAACACTACTAGCGGGAGCCGCCGGGGAGCTGTTTTTT. This chain connects TRBV5-1 to TRBJ2-2; 11 nucleotides match TRBD2. The CDR3 spans 17 residues. The V segment lost 4 bases and the J segment 6 bases; nucleotides outside the gene matches: 11. Germline CDR1 SGHRS, CDR2 YFSETQ.

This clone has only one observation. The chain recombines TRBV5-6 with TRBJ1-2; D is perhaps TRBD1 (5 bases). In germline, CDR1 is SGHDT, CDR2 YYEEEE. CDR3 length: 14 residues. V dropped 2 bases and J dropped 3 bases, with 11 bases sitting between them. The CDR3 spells CASSLIQGDYGYTF. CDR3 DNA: TGTGCCAGCAGCTTAATCCAGGGAGACTATGGCTACACCTTC.

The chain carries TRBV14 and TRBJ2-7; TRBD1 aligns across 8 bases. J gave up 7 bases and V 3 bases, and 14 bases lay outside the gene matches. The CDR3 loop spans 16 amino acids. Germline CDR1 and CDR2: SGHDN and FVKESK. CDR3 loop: CASSQVLGRGLEEQYF. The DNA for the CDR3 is TGTGCCAGCAGCCAGGTTCTCGGCAGGGGGCTGGAGGAGCAGTACTTC. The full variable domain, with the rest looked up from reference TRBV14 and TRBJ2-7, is EAGVTQFPSHSVIEKGQTVTLRCDPISGHDNLYWYRRVMGKEIKFLLHFVKESKQDESGMPNNRFLAERTGGTYSTLKVQPAELEDSGVYFCASSQVLGRGLEEQYFGPGTRLTVT.

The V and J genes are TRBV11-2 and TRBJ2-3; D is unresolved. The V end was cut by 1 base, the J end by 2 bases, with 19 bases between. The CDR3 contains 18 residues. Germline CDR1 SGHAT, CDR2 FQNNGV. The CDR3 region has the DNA TGTGCCAGCAGCTTAGGGCCTGGCCGACAACTCCCCACAGATACGCAGTATTTT. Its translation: CASSLGPGRQLPTDTQYF.